The rows below give T cell receptor beta chains drawn from one sample of a study of T cells after yellow fever vaccination. TCRdb passed the 5' RACE reads through MiXCR, listing each CDR3 protein once. In the table there are some 500,000 distinct CDR3 sequences, less than 15% of which are singletons. Sequences were derived from PBMCs, sampled on the day of the yellow fever booster vaccination. Receptors originate from a man aged 25-45 years who received the YFV17D yellow fever vaccine. Both conserved end residues are part of each CDR3. The order of the fields is J gene, clone size, D gene, V gene, CDR3 protein, CDR3 DNA. The D gene is left open where the match is weak. The size of a clone is reported for some rows only, either as once, few or many, or as a class for expanded clones.

TRBJ2-2,few,.,TRBV20-1,CSASLLGTGELFF,TGCAGTGCTAGCCTATTGGGTACCGGGGAGCTGTTTTTT
TRBJ1-5,few,TRBD1,TRBV10-3,CAIAGQGGNQPQHF,TGTGCCATAGCTGGACAGGGAGGCAATCAGCCCCAGCATTTT
TRBJ2-4,.,.,TRBV4-3,CASSQDASNIQYF,TGCGCCAGCAGCCAAGATGCGTCGAACATTCAGTACTTC
TRBJ2-7,.,TRBD2,TRBV9,CASSVGGGSAGGSTYEQYF,TGTGCCAGCAGCGTAGGAGGTGGGTCGGCGGGAGGATCCACCTACGAGCAGTACTTC
TRBJ2-7,few,.,TRBV5-1,CASSLNPGDGQFF,TGCGCCAGCAGCTTGAACCCGGGCGACGGACAATTTTTC
TRBJ2-1,few,.,TRBV4-3,CASSPSGLRRDYNEQFF,TGCGCCAGCAGCCCCTCGGGGTTGCGGAGGGATTACAATGAGCAGTTCTTC
TRBJ1-6,few,TRBD1,TRBV10-3,CAISGRQGDYSPLHF,TGTGCCATCAGTGGGAGACAGGGCGACTATTCACCCCTCCACTTT
TRBJ2-1,.,TRBD1,TRBV9,CASSVATGGLYNEQFF,TGTGCCAGCAGCGTAGCTACAGGGGGTTTATACAATGAGCAGTTCTTC
TRBJ2-7,.,TRBD1,TRBV7-2,CASSLEGGFSYEQYF,TGTGCCAGCAGCTTAGAAGGGGGCTTCTCCTACGAGCAGTACTTC
TRBJ2-5,.,.,TRBV7-2,CASSYGEAETQYF,TGTGCCAGCAGCTATGGCGAAGCGGAGACCCAGTACTTC